This T cell receptor beta chain came from a study of shared clonotypes between healthy human individuals. Background on the study: CD4 naive cells filled three plates per donor, CD4 memory three, CD8 naive two and CD8 memory one.

In the original processing: Filtering was not the same, since immunoSEQ gave junction-only sequences without quality scores. TCRdb's copy holds only in-frame clones and misses some; the assay was immunoSEQ multiplex PCR. V and J calls and clone size are as listed in that table; D and trimming were resolved from the DNA. The sample yields over a million clones, around 97% seen once. A word on this clone: Its matching antigen is unknown.

CDR3 length: 15 residues. Germline values: CDR1 SGHRS, CDR2 YFSETQ. The germline V and J ends were trimmed by 1 base and 6 bases, with 17 bases remaining between them. Findings and caveats of the study: For sorted subsets, rarefaction showed incomplete sequencing despite large depth.

The sequencing sample was made of naive CD4+ T cells sorted from blood. Subset reported: CD45RA+ positively selected. The clonotype comes from a man under 40 in good health. This chain links TRBV5-1 with TRBJ2-7, with D possibly being TRBD1 or TRBD2 (5 bases each). The CDR3 reads CASSLSSSLGVEQYF. DNA of the CDR3: TGCGCCAGCAGCTTGAGCTCTAGCTTGGGGGTCGAGCAGTACTTC.